This T cell receptor (beta chain) was found in a study of a mutant IDH1 vaccine in newly diagnosed glioma. Study-level background: Week 35 was safety follow-up visit V12; week 47 was end-of-study visit V13.

Trimming pared 1 base from V and 0 bases from J, leaving 10 bases between. This CDR3 spans 16 amino acids. Germline CDR1 reads SGHTA; CDR2 reads FQGNSA. Method: immunoSEQ multiplex PCR; TCRdb's copy keeps in-frame clones and lacks some. Here the sample spans some 40,000 clones, 75% being singletons. Described time point: week 47, end of study. Every vaccination contained 300 ug of the mutant IDH1 20-mer peptide and was paired with topical imiquimod. Each donor presented with a new WHO grade 3 or 4 astrocytoma that tested IDH1-mutant and showed ATRX loss. Notes on this clone: Its antigen is as yet unknown.

The TCR was taken from a man between 40 and 49 years old with glioma. J is TRBJ2-1 and V is TRBV7-2; D is perhaps TRBD1 or TRBD2 (5 bases each). The sample in question was PBMCs, obtained from a glioma patient whose treatment included an IDH1 peptide vaccine. CDR3 sequence reads: CASSLGGRLSYNEQFF. In DNA, the CDR3 is TGTGCCAGCAGCTTAGGGGGGAGACTCTCCTACAATGAGCAGTTCTTC.